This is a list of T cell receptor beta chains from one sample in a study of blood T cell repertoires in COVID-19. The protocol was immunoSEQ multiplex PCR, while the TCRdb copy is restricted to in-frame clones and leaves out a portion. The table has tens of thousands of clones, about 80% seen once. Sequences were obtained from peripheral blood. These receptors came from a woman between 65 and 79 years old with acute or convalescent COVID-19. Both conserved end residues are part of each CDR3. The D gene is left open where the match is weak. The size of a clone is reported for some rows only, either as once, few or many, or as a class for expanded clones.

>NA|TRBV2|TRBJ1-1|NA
TGTGCCAGCAAATGGGGGAGGGGCACTGAAGCTTTCTTT
CASKWGRGTEAFF
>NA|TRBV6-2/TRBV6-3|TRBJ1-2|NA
TGTGCCAGCAGTTATTATGTGGAAAGACGGACTAATGGCTACACCTTC
CASSYYVERRTNGYTF
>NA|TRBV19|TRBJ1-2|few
TGTGCCAGTAGTATTGGTCGCAGCTATGGCTACACCTTC
CASSIGRSYGYTF
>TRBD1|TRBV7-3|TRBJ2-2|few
TGTGCCAGCAGCATACATGCCCGGGACAGACTCACCGGGGAGCTGTTTTTT
CASSIHARDRLTGELFF
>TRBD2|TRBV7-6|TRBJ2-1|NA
TGTGCCAGCAGCTCCTCAAGCGGGACTAGCACCAATGAGCAGTTCTTC
CASSSSSGTSTNEQFF
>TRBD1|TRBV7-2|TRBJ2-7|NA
TGTGCCAGCAAGACCGGGACAGCTGCCTACGAGCAGTACTTC
CASKTGTAAYEQYF
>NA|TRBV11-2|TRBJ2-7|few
TGTGCCAGCAGCTTTGGAGGCCCCTATGGGGAGCAGTACTTC
CASSFGGPYGEQYF
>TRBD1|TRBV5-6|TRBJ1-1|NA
TGTGCCAGCATCCCTCGGCAGGGGGCAGATTCGGACACTGAAGCTTTCTTT
CASIPRQGADSDTEAFF
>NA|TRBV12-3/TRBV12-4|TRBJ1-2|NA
TGTGCCAGCAGAAAGGACATTAACTATGGCTACACCTTC
CASRKDINYGYTF
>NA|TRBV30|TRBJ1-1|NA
TGTGCCTGGAGTGTACGACAGACTGAAGCTTTCTTT
CAWSVRQTEAFF
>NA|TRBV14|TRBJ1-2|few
TGTGCCAGCAGCCAAGATCTCTTCTATGGCTACACCTTC
CASSQDLFYGYTF
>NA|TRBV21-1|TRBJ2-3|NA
TGTGCCAGCAGCAATTGGGCAGGGAAGGTGAAAGATACGCAGTATTTT
CASSNWAGKVKDTQYF
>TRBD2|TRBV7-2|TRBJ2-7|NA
TGTGCCAGCAGCCCACGGGGAGGGAGCCTGATGAGAGGGGAGCAGTACTTC
CASSPRGGSLMRGEQYF
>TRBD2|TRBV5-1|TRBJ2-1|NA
TGCGCCAGCAGCTTGGTGTCACTAGCGGGGGGTAGTAATGAGCAGTTCTTC
CASSLVSLAGGSNEQFF
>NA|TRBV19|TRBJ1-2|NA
TGTGCCAGTAGTATAAGCGGGACGGGCTATGGCTACACCTTC
CASSISGTGYGYTF
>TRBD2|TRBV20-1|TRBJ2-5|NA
TGCAGTGCCAGTAGCGGGGGGGCCGGAGAGACCCAGTACTTC
CSASSGGAGETQYF
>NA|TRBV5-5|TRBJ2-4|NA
TGTGCCAGCAGTTTTTTTTTGTCGGGAGCTAACATTCAGTACTTC
CASSFFLSGANIQYF
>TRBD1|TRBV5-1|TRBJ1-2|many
TGCGCCAGCAGCTTGGAGGGACAGGGCGTGGGTGGCTACACCTTC
CASSLEGQGVGGYTF
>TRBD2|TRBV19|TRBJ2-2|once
TGTGCCAGTAGTATGGGAGGGATGAACACCGGGGAGCTGTTTTTT
CASSMGGMNTGELFF
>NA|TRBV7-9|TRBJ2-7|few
TGTGCCAGCACCGACTCCCCGGACTGGGAGCAGTACTTC
CASTDSPDWEQYF
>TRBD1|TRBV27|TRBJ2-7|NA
TGTGCCAGCAGTTTATGGCAGGGGGCCCCCTCCTACGAGCAGTACTTC
CASSLWQGAPSYEQYF
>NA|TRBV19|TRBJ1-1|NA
TGTGCCAGTAGTATAGGCGGTCGGAACACTGAAGCTTTCTTT
CASSIGGRNTEAFF
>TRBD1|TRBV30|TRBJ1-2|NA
TGTGCCTGGAAACAGGGGTTTGTCTATGGCTACACCTTC
CAWKQGFVYGYTF
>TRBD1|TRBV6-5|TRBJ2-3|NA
TGTGCCAGCATCTCGGACAGGTCTAGCACAGATACGCAGTATTTT
CASISDRSSTDTQYF
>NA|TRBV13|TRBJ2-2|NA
TGTGCCAGCAGCTTGCCCCGGTTCACCGGGGAGCTGTTTTTT
CASSLPRFTGELFF
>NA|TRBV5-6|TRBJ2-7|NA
TGTGCCAGCAGCTTGGGAAGGGGGAAGGGCTACGAGCAGTACTTC
CASSLGRGKGYEQYF
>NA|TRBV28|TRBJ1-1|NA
TGTGCCAGCAGTTTTTTGGGGGCTGGGGACACTGAAGCTTTCTTT
CASSFLGAGDTEAFF
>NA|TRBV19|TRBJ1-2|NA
TGTGCCAGTAGTATAACGACAGGAGTTTATGGCTACACCTTC
CASSITTGVYGYTF
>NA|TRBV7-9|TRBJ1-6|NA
TGTGCCAGCAGCATACTAAGGACAGTTTATAATTCACCCCTCCACTTT
CASSILRTVYNSPLHF
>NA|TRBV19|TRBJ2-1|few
TGTGCCAGTAGAACAAACTACAATGAGCAGTTCTTC
CASRTNYNEQFF
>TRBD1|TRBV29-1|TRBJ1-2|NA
TGCAGCGTCGACAGGGGCCCAGGATATGGCTACACCTTC
CSVDRGPGYGYTF
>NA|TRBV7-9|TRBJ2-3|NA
TGTGCCAGCAGCTTAGGAGAACAGGGCACAGATACGCAGTATTTT
CASSLGEQGTDTQYF
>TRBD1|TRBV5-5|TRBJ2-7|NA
TGTGCCAGCAGCTTGGCCGGGACAGGGTCCTACGAGCAGTACTTC
CASSLAGTGSYEQYF
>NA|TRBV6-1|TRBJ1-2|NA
TGTGCCAGCAGTGAAGCTAGGAGCTCCTATGGCTACACCTTC
CASSEARSSYGYTF
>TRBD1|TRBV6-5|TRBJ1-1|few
TGTGCCAGCAGACCACCGGGACAGGGAAGCGCTTTCTTT
CASRPPGQGSAFF
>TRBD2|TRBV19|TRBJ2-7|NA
TGTGCCAGTACTGAAAGCGGGGGCCCCCGGGACGAGCAGTACTTC
CASTESGGPRDEQYF